The entry below gives a single T cell receptor beta chain sequence along with its context. What it recognizes is unknown. The data stem from a study of blood T cells in healthy people across ages. Study overall: About one barcoded beta molecule was captured per two T cells (by template switching).

Study findings and constraints: Versus aged donors, long-lived donors had higher diversity and more naive CD4+ cells.

Primers used in a second PCR of about 6 to 11 cycles were a sample-barcoded 5' primer and a J-beta primer mix. A tag from a template-switch adaptor with 12 random nucleotides marked each cDNA molecule. The yield of each sample was at least 3 million CDR3-containing paired-end reads. TCRdb reprocessed the 5' RACE reads via MiXCR and lists one record per CDR3 protein. The repertoire holds about 800,000 distinct CDR3 sequences, with about 62% as singletons. V lost 7 bases, J lost 6 bases, and 14 bases lay in between. The germline gives CDR1 MNHNS, CDR2 SASEGT. CDR3 length: 13 residues. Sequencing was done on a sample of blood. The V call is TRBV6-1, the J call TRBJ2-3; the D is unclear. The TCR was taken from a man younger than 40 in good health. The CDR3 DNA reads as TGTGCCAGCACCCTGATGGTGTCGGATACGCAGTATTTT. Protein sequence: CASTLMVSDTQYF.